Below are 30 T cell receptor beta chains sequenced from a single sample in a study of T cell responses to AZD1222 COVID-19 vaccine. TCRdb's copy holds only in-frame clones and misses some; the assay was immunoSEQ multiplex PCR. This table holds 150,000 to 200,000 clones, approximately 92% found once. Sequencing was performed on peripheral blood, taken on day 0 of AZD1222 vaccination. These receptors were taken from an adult in good health.

J is TRBJ1-3 and V is TRBV19, with a tentative D call TRBD1 (6 bases). The V gene lost 10 bases and the J gene lost 5 bases, with 15 bases spanning the gap. CDR1 is LNHDA and CDR2 is SQIVND in the germline V gene (reference sequence). This CDR3 contains 13 residues. The CDR3: CATTGIQRNTIYF. In nucleotides, the CDR3 is TGTGCCACCACAGGGATACAGAGAAACACCATATATTTT.

V usage is TRBV5-1 and J usage is TRBJ2-2; 7 nucleotides line up with TRBD2. The CDR3 runs to 16 residues. V dropped 6 bases and J dropped 1; count of bases not matched to a gene: 9. The V gene's germline CDR1 is SGHRS and CDR2 YFSETQ. The CDR3 sequence is CASTLGAGLNTGELFF. CDR3 nucleotides: TGCGCCAGCACCCTAGGAGCGGGGCTGAACACCGGGGAGCTGTTTTTT.

The chain recombines TRBV5-1 with TRBJ1-1, with TRBD1 identical over 8 bases. This CDR3 has 14 amino acids. Germline V gives CDR1 SGHRS, CDR2 YFSETQ. The junction had 5 bases not matched to a gene; V was cut back by 3 bases and J by 4 bases. The CDR3 nucleotides read TGCGCCAGCAGCTCAGGGGGCGCGAGCACTGAAGCTTTCTTT. It encodes CASSSGGASTEAFF.

The V gene is TRBV30, the J gene TRBJ1-2; D is possibly TRBD1 (5 bases). The CDR3 has 13 amino acids. The ends were cut back, 6 bases at V and 1 base at J, with 12 bases in the middle. The germline gives CDR1 GTSNPN, CDR2 SVGIG (reference sequence). CDR3 amino acids: CACWGTDNYGYTF. The CDR3 bases are TGTGCCTGTTGGGGGACTGATAACTATGGCTACACCTTC.

The genes are TRBV2 and TRBJ1-2; D is ambiguous. From germline, CDR1 is SNHLY and CDR2 FYNNEI. Between the trimmed V and J ends, which lost 11 bases and 1 base, there was a span of 11 bases. This CDR3 is 12 amino acids long. CDR3 amino acids: CAGSDFNYGYTF. As DNA, the CDR3 is TGTGCCGGAAGCGATTTTAACTATGGCTACACCTTC.

The V and J genes are TRBV4-2 and TRBJ1-2; 11 nucleotides align to TRBD1. Germline lookup yields CDR1 LGHNA and CDR2 YNFKEQ. Trimming at V came to 4 bases and at J to 4 bases, leaving 8 bases not matched to a gene. This CDR3 contains 16 residues. This CDR3 reads CASSPRTGGAGYGYTF. In DNA, the CDR3 is TGTGCCAGCAGCCCCCGGACAGGGGGCGCCGGCTATGGCTACACCTTC.

V gene TRBV27 combines with J gene TRBJ1-1, with D hard to call. The germline V gene has CDR1 MNHEY and CDR2 SMNVEV (reference sequence). The CDR3 contains 14 residues. Trimming cost V 1 base and J 1 base, with 7 bases left between them. This chain's CDR3 is CASSLYPGNTEAFF. In nucleotides, the CDR3 is TGTGCCAGCAGTTTATATCCCGGGAACACTGAAGCTTTCTTT.

This chain links TRBV5-1 with TRBJ2-1; D perhaps matches TRBD2 (6 bases). Germline V lookup: CDR1 SGHRS, CDR2 YFSETQ. V was clipped by 5 bases and J by 7 bases, with 13 bases between them. This CDR3 is built from 13 residues. The CDR3 nucleotides read TGCGCCAGCAGGGAGGGAGGAGGGAATGAGCAGTTCTTC. Its translation is CASREGGGNEQFF.

The chain links TRBV7-9 to TRBJ1-2; a weak D match, TRBD1 (5 bases). Germline V gives CDR1 SEHNR, CDR2 FQNEAQ (reference sequence). V lost 2 bases to trimming and J lost 2 bases, with 9 bases between them. There are 14 residues in the CDR3. This chain's CDR3 is CASSLLDKNYGYTF. The DNA of the CDR3 is TGTGCCAGCAGCTTACTGGACAAAAACTATGGCTACACCTTC.

The chain links TRBV4-1 to TRBJ1-1; no clear D. Germline CDR1 reads MGHRA; CDR2 reads YSYEKL. CDR3 size: 12 residues. Deletions cut 7 bases from V and 0 bases from J, with 6 bases between. For the CDR3, the DNA is TGCGCCAGCATGGCTCTGAACACTGAAGCTTTCTTT. Residues: CASMALNTEAFF.

The rearrangement joins TRBV12-3 or TRBV12-4 to TRBJ2-1, with D unclear. Trimming took off 4 bases at V and 4 bases at J, with 5 bases between the two ends. The CDR3 consists of 12 residues. This CDR3 reads CASSYIYNEQFF. As DNA, the CDR3 is TGTGCCAGCAGTTATATATACAATGAGCAGTTCTTC.

The V call is TRBV18, the J call TRBJ1-2; D is uncertain. Trimming took 4 bases from V and 6 from J, leaving 18 bases between them. Germline CDR1 is KGHSH and CDR2 is LQKENI. The length of the CDR3 is 15 residues. The CDR3 is CASSLPSQGRNGYTF. DNA of the CDR3: TGTGCCAGCTCACTCCCCTCTCAAGGTCGCAATGGCTACACCTTC.

The chain joins TRBV4-3 to TRBJ1-1; D gene unclear. Germline V CDR1 and CDR2: LGHNA, YSLEER. Trimming cost V 5 bases and J 1 base, with 14 bases left between them. This CDR3 region has 15 residues. The DNA of the CDR3 is TGCGCCAGCAGCGTTTTTTTGACGGCGAACACTGAAGCTTTCTTT. Protein: CASSVFLTANTEAFF.

The rearrangement links TRBV12-5 to TRBJ1-1, with a tentative D call TRBD1 (5 bases). Per the germline V gene, CDR1 is LGHNT and CDR2 is FRNRAP. V lost 7 bases to trimming and J lost 3 bases, with 18 bases between them. This CDR3 spans 15 amino acids. The CDR3 is CASARYIIGDTEAFF. CDR3 coding DNA: TGTGCTAGTGCCCGCTACATCATAGGGGACACTGAAGCTTTCTTT. Complete variable domain (other parts from reference TRBV12-5 and TRBJ1-1): DARVTQTPRHKVTEMGQEVTMRCQPILGHNTVFWYRQTMMQGLELLAYFRNRAPLDDSGMPKDRFSAEMPDATLATLKIQPSEPRDSAVYFCASARYIIGDTEAFFGQGTRLTVV.

The J gene is TRBJ2-7, the V gene TRBV29-1; 9 bases are shared with TRBD1. The CDR3 loop spans 13 amino acids. Trimming at V came to 7 bases and at J to 2 bases, leaving 6 bases not matched to a gene. Germline loops: CDR1 SQVTM, CDR2 ANQGSEA. The CDR3 DNA is TGCAGCGGTGGGACAGGGATTCCCTACGAGCAGTACTTC. This codes for CSGGTGIPYEQYF.

This clone has a handful of counts. This CDR3 is CASTPSRGLEQYV. CDR3 DNA: TGTGCCAGCACCCCATCTCGGGGTTTGGAGCAGTACGTC. The chain uses TRBV7-8 and TRBJ2-7, with D perhaps TRBD2 (5 bases). The CDR3 loop spans 13 amino acids. Germline V CDR1 and CDR2: SGHVS, FQNEAQ. The V and J ends lost 7 bases and 7 bases respectively, with 17 bases between them.

The V gene is TRBV28, the J gene TRBJ1-1; D ambiguous. Between the trimmed V and J ends, which lost 3 bases and 8 bases, there was a span of 10 bases. Germline V gene data show CDR1 as MDHEN and CDR2 as SYDVKM. The CDR3 has 12 residues. CDR3 amino acids: CASSFGASEAFF. DNA for the CDR3: TGTGCCAGCAGTTTCGGCGCCAGCGAAGCTTTCTTT.

This clone was seen a single time. The genes are TRBV5-1 and TRBJ1-1; D might be TRBD1 (5 bases). Germline V lookup: CDR1 SGHRS, CDR2 YFSETQ. The CDR3 is 16 residues long. Trimming removed 7 bases at V and 1 base at J, with 20 bases between. The CDR3 loop is CASRSTVTPGNTEAFF. As DNA, the CDR3 is TGCGCCAGCCGCTCGACAGTTACCCCAGGGAACACTGAAGCTTTCTTT.

The genes are TRBV19 and TRBJ1-5; D is unclear. V lost 5 bases, J lost 1 base, and 12 bases lay in between. This CDR3 contains 15 residues. Germline loops: CDR1 LNHDA, CDR2 SQIVND (reference sequence). The CDR3 region has the DNA TGTGCCAGTAGTTGGGCACAGATAAGCAATCAGCCCCAGCATTTT. It is translated as CASSWAQISNQPQHF.

CDR3 sequence: CASSLTSGTNTEAFF. The CDR3 region has the DNA TGCGCCAGCAGTCTTACATCCGGGACAAACACTGAAGCTTTCTTT. This chain links TRBV5-1 with TRBJ1-1; D may be TRBD1 (6 bases). The V end lost 5 bases, the J end lost 2 bases, and 16 bases lay between the germline ends. The germline V gene encodes CDR1 SGHRS and CDR2 YFSETQ. This CDR3 region has 15 residues.

The V and J genes are TRBV24-1 and TRBJ1-2, with D unclear. CDR3 length: 14 residues. Germline assignment: CDR1 KGHDR and CDR2 SFDVKD. Trimming shortened V by 1 base and J by 3 bases, and 8 bases separated the two germline ends. DNA for the CDR3: TGTGCCACCAGTGATTTTCCGGGAGACTATGGCTACACCTTC. Protein sequence: CATSDFPGDYGYTF.

This clone was observed a handful of times. This chain links TRBV24-1 with TRBJ2-1, with TRBD1 matching over 10 bases. The CDR3 has 15 amino acids. Trimming removed 4 bases from V and 8 bases from J; junction bases left unmatched: 7. The germline CDR1 and CDR2 sequences are KGHDR and SFDVKD. The CDR3 DNA reads TGTGCCACCAGTGACTCCGGGACAGGGGAACATGAGCAGTTCTTC. Its translation: CATSDSGTGEHEQFF.

The V gene is TRBV5-6, the J gene TRBJ1-4; D might be TRBD1 (6 bases). Trimming left V 3 bases short and J 7 bases short, with 19 bases between. CDR3 length equals 16 residues. Germline V lookup: CDR1 SGHDT, CDR2 YYEEEE. CDR3 region: CASSSTDRLRGEKLFF. As DNA, the CDR3 is TGTGCCAGCAGCTCAACCGACAGGTTAAGGGGTGAAAAACTGTTTTTT.

The chain joins TRBV19 to TRBJ2-1; TRBD1 agrees at 8 bases. CDR1 LNHDA and CDR2 SQIVND come from the germline V gene (reference sequence). The junction had 7 bases not matched to a gene; V was cut back by 5 bases and J by 7 bases. This CDR3 comprises 14 residues. CDR3 nucleotide sequence: TGTGCCAGTAGTCCCCAGGGGGCAAGGAATGAGCAGTTCTTC. It encodes CASSPQGARNEQFF.

The chain links TRBV9 to TRBJ2-7, with D possibly TRBD2 on 6 matching bases. The CDR3 runs 15 residues. Germline lookup yields CDR1 SGDLS and CDR2 YYNGEE. Trimming took off 2 bases at V and 0 bases at J, with 12 bases between the two ends. CDR3 residues: CASSVGGMSSYEQYF. The CDR3 nucleotides are TGTGCCAGCAGCGTCGGGGGTATGAGCTCCTACGAGCAGTACTTC.

This chain connects TRBV4-3 to TRBJ1-5, with a tentative D call TRBD1 (6 bases). Germline CDR1 reads LGHNA; CDR2 reads YSLEER. V shed 0 bases and J shed 6 bases, with 12 bases lying between them. The CDR3 has 15 residues. CDR3 DNA sequence: TGCGCCAGCAGCCAAGATAGGGGGGGTTCTCAGCCCCAGCATTTT. This gives the protein CASSQDRGGSQPQHF.

The chain combines TRBV10-3 with TRBJ2-7; 7 positions match TRBD1. The ends lost 10 bases at V and 1 base at J; junction bases unmatched: 4. The CDR3 spans 12 residues. CDR1 and CDR2 (germline): ENHRY, SYGVKD. CDR3 amino acids: CATRQGSYEQYF. Here the CDR3 DNA reads TGTGCCACTCGACAGGGATCCTACGAGCAGTACTTC.

This chain connects TRBV12-3 or TRBV12-4 to TRBJ1-2, with TRBD1 matching 9 bases. V was pared by 8 bases and J by 8 bases, with 9 bases of the junction left unmatched. The CDR3 totals 13 residues. CDR3 region: CASFRDRVIGYTF. CDR3 DNA sequence: TGTGCCAGCTTCCGGGACAGGGTTATAGGCTACACCTTC.

This clone was detected only once. The rearrangement joins TRBV5-1 to TRBJ1-2, with D hard to call. There are 14 residues in the CDR3. The V gene lost 0 bases and the J gene lost 1 base, with 7 bases spanning the gap. Germline values: CDR1 SGHRS, CDR2 YFSETQ. CDR3 amino acids: CASSLDGINYGYTF. The CDR3 DNA sequence: TGCGCCAGCAGCTTGGATGGGATTAACTATGGCTACACCTTC.

The chain links TRBV6-5 to TRBJ2-7; D possibly corresponds to TRBD1 (5 bases). The CDR3 consists of 13 residues. V lost 2 bases and J lost 3, with 8 bases in between. Germline V gene sequence: CDR1 MNHEY, CDR2 SVGAGI. The CDR3 loop reads CASSYAQGYEQYV. In DNA form, the CDR3 reads TGTGCCAGCAGTTACGCGCAGGGCTACGAGCAGTACGTC.